The next 25 T cell receptor beta chains were all read from a single sample in a study of vaccination and CD4 T cells after COVID-19. Their antigens remain unidentified. Treatment: approximately nine-day PBMC culture with coronavirus spike peptide pools or control peptides (ViraFEST assay). Sequencing of DNA taken from cultured CD4+ T cells relied on the Oncomine TCR Beta short-read assay. A single record per CDR3 protein comes from TCRdb applying MiXCR to the PCR reads. Altogether about 14,000 distinct CDR3 sequences are present, about 33% being singletons, with the ten largest covering roughly 10%. Sequences were derived from CD4+ T cells from blood, cultured in vitro, sampled after SARS-CoV-2 vaccination. The receptors originated from a human donor who had recovered from COVID-19.

The chain combines TRBV5-1 with TRBJ2-5, with 8 bases that match TRBD2. This CDR3 comprises 15 residues. Germline CDR1 reads SGHRS; CDR2 reads YFSETQ. Trimming took 0 bases from V and 4 from J; bases not matched to a gene: 5. The chain's CDR3 is CASSLDGRGLETQYF. The CDR3, as DNA: TGCGCCAGCAGCTTGGACGGGAGGGGATTAGAGACCCAGTACTTC.

The genes are TRBV24-1 and TRBJ2-7; 10 bases align to TRBD2. This CDR3 has 15 amino acids. Germline V CDR1 and CDR2: KGHDR, SFDVKD. The ends lost 9 bases at V and 7 bases at J; junction bases unmatched: 14. For the CDR3, the DNA is TGTGCCACCGCGGACTCCGGGACTAGCGTGGAAGAGCAGTACTTC. Translated, it gives CATADSGTSVEEQYF.

V usage is TRBV2 and J usage is TRBJ1-6, with D unclear. This CDR3 contains 15 residues. Trimming removed 5 bases from V and 6 bases from J, with 14 bases in between. The germline gives CDR1 SNHLY, CDR2 FYNNEI. In DNA, the CDR3 is TGTGCCAGCAGTCCATTGGCCATTGCTAATTCACCCCTCCACTTT. Translation gives CASSPLAIANSPLHF.

This clonotype was seen more than once but under ten times. The gene calls are TRBV20-1 and TRBJ2-7; unclear D gene. V was cut by 2 bases and J by 3 bases, with 20 bases left in between. The CDR3 contains 16 residues. Germline V CDR1 and CDR2: DFQATT, SNEGSKA (reference sequence). CDR3 coding DNA: TGCAGTGCTAGACGCCTTCATTCCATAAATCTCTACGAGCAGTACTTC. Amino acids: CSARRLHSINLYEQYF.

This clonotype was found a few times. The chain combines TRBV20-1 with TRBJ1-5; D is possibly TRBD1 (6 bases). Germline V gene data show CDR1 as DFQATT and CDR2 as SNEGSKA (reference sequence). Trimming stripped 6 bases from V and 0 bases from J, with 18 bases between. The length of the CDR3 is 16 residues. The CDR3 sequence is CSAHGQSLYSNQPQHF. CDR3 nucleotide sequence: TGCAGTGCCCACGGACAGAGTTTATATAGCAATCAGCCCCAGCATTTT.

The V call is TRBV7-2, the J call TRBJ2-7; 10 positions agree with TRBD2. J lost 0 bases, V lost 4 bases, and 6 bases had no gene match. This CDR3 has 16 residues. Germline-derived CDR1 and CDR2 are SGHTA and FQGNSA. CDR3 DNA sequence: TGTGCCAGCAGCTCCCGGACTAGCGGAGCCTCCTACGAGCAGTACTTC. Protein: CASSSRTSGASYEQYF.

The chain uses TRBV7-2 and TRBJ2-3; D possibly corresponds to TRBD2 (6 bases). The germline gives CDR1 SGHTA, CDR2 FQGNSA. Trimming shortened V by 2 bases and J by 0 bases, and 12 bases separated the two germline ends. The CDR3 is 16 amino acids. The CDR3, as DNA: TGTGCCAGCAGCTTACGGAAGCGGGCAAGCACAGATACGCAGTATTTT. It encodes CASSLRKRASTDTQYF.

This clonotype was seen only a few times. The rearrangement joins TRBV6-2 or TRBV6-3 to TRBJ1-5; 7 bases are shared with TRBD1. The CDR3 is 15 residues long. With 6 bases clipped from V and 8 bases from J, the junction kept 13 bases outside the gene matches. In germline, CDR1 is MNHEY, CDR2 SVGEGT. CDR3 sequence reads: CASSPGTETSKPQHF. The DNA of the CDR3 is TGTGCCAGCAGCCCCGGGACAGAAACTTCTAAGCCCCAGCATTTT.

This clonotype is labeled as large. The chain employs TRBV20-1 and TRBJ2-7; D might be TRBD2 (5 bases). This CDR3 contains 14 residues. V lost 3 bases, J lost 6 bases, and 18 bases lay in between. Germline CDR1 DFQATT, CDR2 SNEGSKA (reference sequence). The CDR3 DNA follows: TGCAGTGCTAGGTCTCGGTTACGCGAGGGCGAGCAGTACTTC. Translating gives CSARSRLREGEQYF.

There are a few counts of this clonotype. This chain connects TRBV5-4 to TRBJ2-7; TRBD1 agrees at 8 bases. V lost 4 bases and J lost 3; bases outside the gene matches: 6. Germline loops: CDR1 SGHNT, CDR2 YYREEE (reference sequence). This CDR3 comprises 14 residues. This CDR3 reads CASSLDRAYYEQYF. The CDR3 nucleotides are TGTGCCAGCAGCCTGGACAGGGCCTACTACGAGCAGTACTTC.

The rearrangement links TRBV6-5 to TRBJ2-7; 9 bases are a match to TRBD2. Trimming at V came to 4 bases and at J to 0 bases, leaving 4 bases not matched to a gene. Germline lookup yields CDR1 MNHEY and CDR2 SVGAGI. The CDR3 has 15 residues. CDR3 sequence reads: CASSSARGGSYEQYF. The CDR3 region has the DNA TGTGCCAGCAGTTCGGCGCGGGGGGGCTCCTACGAGCAGTACTTC.

The chain combines TRBV6-5 with TRBJ2-7, with 7 bases matching TRBD2. The CDR3 sequence is 17 residues long. Germline V gene sequence: CDR1 MNHEY, CDR2 SVGAGI. V dropped 2 bases and J dropped 0; count of bases not matched to a gene: 10. The CDR3 spells CASSYGRKAGSSYEQYF. The CDR3 DNA reads as TGTGCCAGCAGTTACGGACGCAAAGCGGGAAGCTCCTACGAGCAGTACTTC.

The table lists this clonotype with a few counts. The genes are TRBV7-2 and TRBJ1-3; TRBD1 is a possible D gene (6 bases). The ends were cut back, 1 base at V and 0 bases at J, with 10 bases in the middle. Germline V lookup: CDR1 SGHTA, CDR2 FQGNSA. The CDR3 sequence is 16 residues long. CDR3 DNA: TGTGCCAGCAGCTTAGTAGGGGGACTCTCTGGAAACACCATATATTTT. Protein product: CASSLVGGLSGNTIYF.

The rearrangement links TRBV7-3 to TRBJ2-6; D may be TRBD1 (5 bases). The V gene's germline CDR1 is SGHTA and CDR2 FQGTGA. V was trimmed by 0 bases and J by 3 bases, leaving 6 bases between them. This CDR3 contains 15 residues. CDR3 bases: TGTGCCAGCAGCTTAACAGGGGATGGGGCCAACGTCCTGACTTTC. Amino acids: CASSLTGDGANVLTF.

The rearrangement links TRBV12-3 or TRBV12-4 to TRBJ2-7; D is ambiguous. The CDR3 is 13 residues long. V shed 8 bases and J shed 6 bases, with 17 bases lying between them. CDR3 bases: TGTGCCAGCCTGACTCATGGGTCGACCGAGCAGTACTTC. Translated: CASLTHGSTEQYF.

The chain couples TRBV23-1 to TRBJ2-3, with 10 bases matching TRBD1. TRBV23-1 falls under the ORF class, with uncertain function. The CDR3 is made up of 18 amino acids. V lost 7 bases and J lost 0; bases outside the gene matches: 13. The CDR3 sequence is CASTFAGQGLSSTDTQYF. The CDR3 nucleotides read TGCGCCAGCACTTTCGCGGGACAGGGGCTTTCTAGCACAGATACGCAGTATTTT.

The chain joins TRBV7-9 to TRBJ1-6; D gene ambiguous. CDR1 is SEHNR, CDR2 FQNEAQ, per germline (reference sequence). Trimming removed 5 bases at V and 5 bases at J, with 16 bases between. This CDR3 region has 16 residues. Here the CDR3 reads CASSPPERTDNSPLHF. As DNA, the CDR3 is TGTGCCAGCAGCCCGCCGGAGAGGACCGATAATTCACCCCTCCACTTT.

This clonotype has just a few counts. The rearrangement uses TRBV4-1 and TRBJ1-6; D is undetermined. CDR1 MGHRA and CDR2 YSYEKL come from the germline V gene. Deletions cut 1 base from V and 5 bases from J, with 9 bases between. This CDR3 has 15 amino acids. The CDR3 coding sequence is TGCGCCAGCAGCCAAGTTTGGCTTGATAATTCACCCCTCCACTTT. This encodes CASSQVWLDNSPLHF.

The chain uses TRBV2 and TRBJ2-1; D possibly matches TRBD1 or TRBD2 (7 bases each). V was trimmed by 8 bases and J by 4 bases, leaving 15 bases between them. Germline V gene sequence: CDR1 SNHLY, CDR2 FYNNEI. The CDR3 sequence is 14 residues long. CDR3 in DNA: TGTGCCAGCCAGGGGGGGGTAAGGTACAATGAGCAGTTCTTC. It yields the protein CASQGGVRYNEQFF.

The chain links TRBV5-4 to TRBJ2-5; D possibly uses TRBD1 or TRBD2 (5 bases each). The V end was cut by 0 bases, the J end by 0 bases, with 12 bases between. Germline V CDR1 and CDR2: SGHNT, YYREEE (reference sequence). The CDR3 length is 16 residues. CDR3 residues: CASSLGGGDNQETQYF. DNA of the CDR3: TGTGCCAGCAGCTTGGGTGGGGGAGACAACCAAGAGACCCAGTACTTC.

The genes are TRBV20-1 and TRBJ2-1; 8 bases match TRBD2. The length of the CDR3 is 19 residues. The germline V gene encodes CDR1 DFQATT and CDR2 SNEGSKA (reference sequence). Unmatched junction bases numbered 19, after V lost 4 bases and J lost 2 bases. Here the CDR3 reads CSANPVSGGYERAYNEQFF. The CDR3 region has the DNA TGCAGTGCTAATCCGGTGTCGGGAGGGTACGAGAGGGCCTACAATGAGCAGTTCTTC.

This clonotype was counted between two and nine times. The chain carries TRBV12-3 or TRBV12-4 and TRBJ1-1; D is perhaps TRBD1 (5 bases). V lost 7 bases and J 3 bases, leaving 12 bases between the germline ends. The CDR3 has 13 residues. CDR3 amino acids: CASTPRRDTEAFF. The CDR3 nucleotides read TGTGCCAGCACCCCTCGCAGGGACACTGAAGCTTTCTTT.

This clonotype was seen more than once but under ten times. This chain joins TRBV6-1 and TRBJ1-1; D is undetermined. V lost 4 bases and J 0 bases, leaving 9 bases between the germline ends. This CDR3 has 14 amino acids. Germline V gene sequence: CDR1 MNHNS, CDR2 SASEGT. As DNA, the CDR3 is TGTGCCAGCAGTGTTACCAGCGTGAACACTGAAGCTTTCTTT. Residues: CASSVTSVNTEAFF.

This clonotype was seen a few times. CDR3 sequence: CASRSQGARSQPQHF. As DNA, the CDR3 is TGTGCCAGCAGGTCTCAGGGGGCGCGCAGTCAGCCCCAGCATTTT. The chain uses TRBV2 and TRBJ1-5, with TRBD1 matching 8 bases. The junction had 10 bases not matched to a gene; V was cut back by 6 bases and J by 6 bases. Germline CDR1 and CDR2: SNHLY and FYNNEI. The CDR3 has 15 residues.

The chain recombines TRBV7-8 with TRBJ1-6; D gene ambiguous. Between the trimmed V and J ends, which lost 4 bases and 9 bases, there was a span of 7 bases. In germline, CDR1 is SGHVS, CDR2 FQNEAQ. CDR3 length equals 12 residues. As DNA, the CDR3 is TGTGCCAGCAGCTCTGAGAGTTCACCCCTCCACTTT. Translation: CASSSESSPLHF.